This TCR beta chain was identified during a study of cytomegalovirus exposure and HLA in healthy donors. This PCR relied on a set of 60 Vbeta primers and 13 Jbeta primers. TCRdb's table, derived via immunoSEQ multiplex PCR, lists solely in-frame clones and lacks some. In the table there are tens of thousands of clones, roughly four fifths of which are singletons. Sample: PBMCs. The receptor was derived from a man aged 25 to 45 in good health and CMV-seronegative.

Here the CDR3 DNA reads TGTGCCAGCTCACGAGGGCGCGAATCCGGGGAGCTGTTTTTT. Residues: CASSRGRESGELFF. V usage is TRBV18 and J usage is TRBJ2-2, with D tentatively TRBD2 (5 bases). This CDR3 region has 14 residues. V was cut by 4 bases and J by 6 bases, with 12 bases left in between. The germline CDR1 and CDR2 sequences are KGHSH and LQKENI.